This TCR beta chain stems from a study of T cell responses to AZD1222 COVID-19 vaccine (dated by TCRdb to 2020 to 2023). Looking at the study overall: AZD1222 recipients given second doses at about 4 weeks or at about 12 weeks were pooled, since spike-specific TCR depth and breadth were not found to differ between the two schedules. TCR sequencing was performed for approximately 240 trial participants, of whom about 200 were given two doses of AZD1222 and approximately 26 were given two doses of MenACWY control vaccine. Enrollment into the trials was organized by age into subgroups of 18-55, 56-69 and 70-plus years, and those subgroups contained about 160, 30 and 59 TCR-sequenced participants, respectively.

The CDR3 regions of human TCRbeta chains were subjected to immunosequencing. As for the original processing: Repertoire TCRs were matched against a reference library of SARS-CoV-2-specific TCRs generated with the MIRA antigen-specificity platform. Breadth was defined as the fraction of unique TCRs that were SARS-CoV-2-associated, and depth was defined as the fraction of total T cells that were SARS-CoV-2-associated. Using the MIRA data, each spike-specific TCR was assigned both to the spike region to which the TCR was reactive and to a CD4 or CD8 class. Log10-transformed breadth and depth values were compared by one-way ANOVA with Sidak's multiple comparisons tests. This immuneACCESS table, as held by TCRdb, lists in-frame sequences with V and J called but not all clones. Of the missing ones, under half trace to an unresolved V gene in checked studies; the others have no known cause. D and trimming were read from the DNA, whereas the V and J calls and clone size are those reported in that table. The sample table holds around 88,000 clones, of which 88% were seen once. The ten top clones hold around 5.5% of the sample.

Relative to germline, V is 1 base shorter and J is 3 bases shorter, with 30 bases between their ends. Reading from cysteine to phenylalanine, the CDR3 counts 21 amino acids. Kept here is only the CDR3 DNA, which spans 63 bases and is read in frame from base 1. CDR1 and CDR2, per the germline V gene, are SNHLY and FYNNEI. Study-wide conclusions, independent of this receptor: Reportedly, almost half of the unique spike-specific TCRs recognized epitopes lying outside the regions that are mutated in the B.1.351 and B.1.1.7 variants. After two AZD1222 doses, spike-specific TCR breadth and depth were significantly higher than at day 0 and than in MenACWY recipients. Because no day 14 peak-response samples were available, the repertoires could be characterized only after the peak T cell response. Conclusions about previously exposed vaccinees are limited because only a handful of AZD1222 recipients were SARS-CoV-2 seropositive at baseline. Vaccine-associated CD4 TCRs spanned the whole spike protein, with dominant responses in regions 160-218 and 743-854. The 56-69-year group was small, and its depth increase did not reach significance, likely because of low power. Participants were mostly white British and included more females than males, and it was suggested by the authors that clonal diversity may have been underestimated.

In light of the paper, this sample's time point label describes: baseline before first vaccination. The vaccinee samples were drawn from two UK trials, COV001 and COV002, one of which was a single-blind randomized controlled phase 2/3 trial testing AZD1222 (ChAdOx1 nCoV-19) in healthy adults. For TCRbeta chain sequencing, PBMC samples from trial participants were taken at day 0 and at day 28 after the second dose. On this clone: This clone's antigen is unknown. There are no base qualities to consult, and no much larger clone falls within one base.

This receptor chain uses TRBV2 and TRBJ1-1; the D gene cannot be resolved reliably. The receptor comes from an adult in good health. Sequences were derived from peripheral blood, sampled on day 0 of AZD1222 vaccination. The DNA sequence is given as TGTGCCAGCAGTGAAGGGGTAGGGCTAGAGTGGGCTAACCGAGTAGACACTGAAGCTTTCTTT. This translates into CASSEGVGLEWANRVDTEAFF.